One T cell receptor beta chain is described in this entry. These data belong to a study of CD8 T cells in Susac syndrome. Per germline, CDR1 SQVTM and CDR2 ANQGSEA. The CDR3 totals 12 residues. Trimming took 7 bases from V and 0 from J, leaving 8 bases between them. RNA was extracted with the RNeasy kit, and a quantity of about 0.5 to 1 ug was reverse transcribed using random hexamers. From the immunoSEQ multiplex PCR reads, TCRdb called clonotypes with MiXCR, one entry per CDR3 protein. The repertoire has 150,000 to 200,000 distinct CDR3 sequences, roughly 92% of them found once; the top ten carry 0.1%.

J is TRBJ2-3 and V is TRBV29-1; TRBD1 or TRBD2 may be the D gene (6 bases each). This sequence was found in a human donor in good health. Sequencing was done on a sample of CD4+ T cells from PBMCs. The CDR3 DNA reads TGCAGCGGGGGGGCTAGCACAGATACGCAGTATTTT. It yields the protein CSGGASTDTQYF.